This is a list of T cell receptor beta chains from one sample in a study of PD-1 blockade in classical Hodgkin lymphoma. Assay used: immunoSEQ multiplex PCR; TCRdb lists only in-frame clones, some missing. Of about 110,000 clones in the sample, 89% were seen once. The source material was peripheral blood mononuclear cells (PBMCs), sampled before the second cycle of nivolumab. These receptors came from a human donor with classical Hodgkin lymphoma. Both conserved end residues are part of each CDR3. A D gene is named only where the DNA matches it firmly. Size tells how often a clone was seen (once, few, many) or the class of an expanded clone, and some rows leave it out.

size: few
D: .
V: TRBV27
J: TRBJ1-5
CDR3: CASSLEASNQPQHF
DNA: TGTGCCAGCAGTTTAGAGGCTAGCAATCAGCCCCAGCATTTT

size: .
D: .
V: TRBV30
J: TRBJ2-3
CDR3: CAWTRASTDTQYF
DNA: TGTGCCTGGACGCGAGCTAGCACAGATACGCAGTATTTT

size: .
D: .
V: TRBV28
J: TRBJ1-2
CDR3: CASSRTINYGYTF
DNA: TGTGCCAGCAGTCGGACCATCAACTATGGCTACACCTTC

size: .
D: .
V: TRBV2
J: TRBJ2-7
CDR3: CASMEEGIGYEQYF
DNA: TGTGCCAGCATGGAGGAGGGGATCGGCTACGAGCAGTACTTC

size: .
D: .
V: TRBV9
J: TRBJ1-1
CDR3: CASSPLVPEAFF
DNA: TGTGCCAGCAGCCCCCTAGTGCCTGAAGCTTTCTTT

size: once
D: TRBD1
V: TRBV6-5
J: TRBJ1-4
CDR3: CASIKPGQGREKLFF
DNA: TGTGCCAGCATTAAACCGGGACAGGGGCGTGAAAAACTGTTTTTT

size: .
D: .
V: TRBV6-5
J: TRBJ2-7
CDR3: CASSYSPVRHYEQYF
DNA: TGTGCCAGCAGTTACTCGCCTGTCCGTCACTACGAGCAGTACTTC

size: .
D: .
V: TRBV5-1
J: TRBJ1-5
CDR3: CASSLVDYSNQPQHF
DNA: TGCGCCAGCAGCTTGGTGGATTATAGCAATCAGCCCCAGCATTTT

size: .
D: .
V: TRBV4-1
J: TRBJ2-7
CDR3: CASSQDISGADEQYF
DNA: TGCGCCAGCAGCCAAGATATATCAGGGGCCGACGAGCAGTACTTC

size: .
D: .
V: TRBV27
J: TRBJ1-5
CDR3: CASSLLASNQPQHF
DNA: TGTGCCAGCAGTTTATTAGCTAGCAATCAGCCCCAGCATTTT

size: .
D: TRBD1
V: TRBV7-9
J: TRBJ1-1
CDR3: CASRAQGKGTEAFF
DNA: TGTGCCAGCAGAGCACAGGGGAAGGGCACTGAAGCTTTCTTT

size: .
D: .
V: TRBV7-2
J: TRBJ1-1
CDR3: CASSLGLGAGNTEAFF
DNA: TGTGCCAGCAGCTTAGGTTTAGGGGCGGGAAACACTGAAGCTTTCTTT

size: once
D: .
V: TRBV6-5
J: TRBJ1-2
CDR3: CASGDYRLGYTF
DNA: TGTGCCAGCGGGGACTATCGACTTGGCTACACCTTC

size: .
D: TRBD1
V: TRBV27
J: TRBJ2-7
CDR3: CASRDGQGANEQYF
DNA: TGTGCCAGCAGAGACGGACAGGGGGCAAACGAGCAGTACTTC

size: .
D: .
V: TRBV10-1
J: TRBJ2-2
CDR3: CASSEKRGYAGELFF
DNA: TGCGCCAGCAGTGAGAAACGCGGGTATGCCGGGGAGCTGTTTTTT

size: .
D: TRBD2
V: TRBV11-2
J: TRBJ2-1
CDR3: CASSFNSPSGGSYNEQFF
DNA: TGTGCCAGCAGCTTTAACTCCCCTAGCGGAGGCTCCTACAATGAGCAGTTCTTC

size: .
D: .
V: TRBV7-9
J: TRBJ2-1
CDR3: CASSPWDGSSHNEQFF
DNA: TGTGCCAGCAGCCCATGGGACGGTAGCTCCCACAATGAGCAGTTCTTC

size: .
D: .
V: TRBV28
J: TRBJ2-1
CDR3: CASSFQWGSSYNEQFF
DNA: TGTGCCAGCAGTTTCCAGTGGGGGAGCTCCTACAATGAGCAGTTCTTC

size: .
D: TRBD2
V: TRBV27
J: TRBJ2-7
CDR3: CASSMTSGSRYEQYF
DNA: TGTGCCAGCAGTATGACTAGCGGGAGTAGGTACGAGCAGTACTTC

size: .
D: TRBD1
V: TRBV6-1
J: TRBJ1-4
CDR3: CASSWGTGEKLFF
DNA: TGTGCCAGCAGTTGGGGGACAGGTGAAAAACTGTTTTTT

size: .
D: .
V: TRBV27
J: TRBJ2-7
CDR3: CASRRDGSYEQYF
DNA: TGTGCCAGCCGTCGGGACGGCTCCTACGAGCAGTACTTC

size: .
D: TRBD1
V: TRBV6-5
J: TRBJ1-1
CDR3: CASSDPTGGNAFF
DNA: TGTGCCAGCAGTGACCCTACAGGGGGCAATGCTTTCTTT

size: .
D: .
V: TRBV5-1
J: TRBJ1-3
CDR3: CASSLVWGNSGNTIYF
DNA: TGCGCCAGCAGCTTGGTTTGGGGGAACTCTGGAAACACCATATATTTT

size: few
D: TRBD2
V: TRBV7-2
J: TRBJ2-2
CDR3: CASSLIRGVGNTGELFF
DNA: TGTGCCAGCAGCTTAATACGGGGGGTTGGGAACACCGGGGAGCTGTTTTTT

size: .
D: TRBD2
V: TRBV7-6
J: TRBJ2-1
CDR3: CASSSILSGTYNEQFF
DNA: TGTGCCAGCAGCTCGATCCTTAGCGGGACCTACAATGAGCAGTTCTTC